This T cell receptor beta chain was sequenced in a study of breast tumors, draining lymph nodes, adjacent tissues. This clonotype was picked up a small number of times. The CDR3 loop spans 15 amino acids. Germline lookup yields CDR1 KGHSH and CDR2 LQKENI. V dropped 5 bases and J dropped 4 bases, with 15 bases sitting between them. TCRdb re-called the multiplex PCR reads with MiXCR, one entry per CDR3 protein. Among more than 85,000 distinct CDR3 sequences, 21% were seen once, and the ten largest hold 1% to 1.5%. Breast cancer patients provided tissue from their axillary draining lymph nodes. The sequencing sample was made of axillary lymph node tissue. The origin of this receptor is a female donor with breast cancer. Some clones in this sample may be carry-over from other donors' samples. The V and J genes are TRBV18 and TRBJ1-5; tentatively, D is TRBD1 (5 bases). The CDR3 region is CASSANRGPNQPQHF. DNA of the CDR3: TGTGCCAGCTCAGCCAATAGGGGTCCGAATCAGCCCCAGCATTTT.